The text below deals with one T cell receptor (beta chain). Participants' reported clinical history set cohort assignment. This specimen comes from a study of blood T cell repertoires in COVID-19. As originally analysed: Reference gene primer amplification in the assay estimated nucleated cell counts. The method was immunoSEQ multiplex PCR; TCRdb's version includes in-frame clones alone and lacks a portion of them. That table furnishes V, J and clone size, whereas the DNA furnished D and trimming. The sample lists 250,000 to 300,000 clones; 91% were seen once. The sample comprised PBMCs or T cells enriched from blood (not recorded which). This sequence originates from a human donor in a cohort exposed to, infected with or recovered from COVID-19 (not recorded which). The donor label of this sample is uncertain.

The CDR3 sequence: CASSKDRGANYGYTF. CDR3 in DNA: TGCGCCAGCAGTAAAGACAGGGGGGCTAACTATGGCTACACCTTC. V is TRBV10-1 and J is TRBJ1-2; TRBD1 agrees at 9 bases. The CDR3 loop spans 15 amino acids. Germline loops: CDR1 WNHNN, CDR2 SYGVQD (reference sequence). The V gene end was trimmed by 5 bases and the J gene end by 0 bases; junction bases not matched to a gene: 4.